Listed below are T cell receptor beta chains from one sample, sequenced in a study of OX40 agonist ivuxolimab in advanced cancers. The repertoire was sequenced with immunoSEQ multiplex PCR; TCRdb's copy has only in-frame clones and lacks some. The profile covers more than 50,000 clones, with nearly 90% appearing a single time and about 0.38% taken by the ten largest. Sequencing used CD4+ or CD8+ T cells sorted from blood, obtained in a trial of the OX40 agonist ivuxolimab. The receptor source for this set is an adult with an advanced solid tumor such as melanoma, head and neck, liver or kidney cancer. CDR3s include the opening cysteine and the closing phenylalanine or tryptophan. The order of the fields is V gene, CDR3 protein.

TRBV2,CASRERGSSYNEQFF
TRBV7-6,CASSLQGLSEQYF
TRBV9,CASSASLLSYEQYF
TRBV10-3,CAIGDGQNTEAFF
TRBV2,CASSASTANTEAFF
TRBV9,CASSVGGTGVADTQYF
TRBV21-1,CASSGRYSNSNQPQHF
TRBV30,CAWSARPGTGRGSYEQYF
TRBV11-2,CASSQDRGTLHF
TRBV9,CASSVRGPSTDTQYF
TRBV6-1,CASTRHWGRWNEQFF
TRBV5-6,CASSLGQGGNYGYTF
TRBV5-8,CASSLGLTKETQYF
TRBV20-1,CSALGETQYF
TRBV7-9,CASSSNPRVDGEQFF
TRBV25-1,CASSEWRGSTNEKLFF
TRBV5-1,CASSSPRSTDTQYF
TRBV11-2,CASSFRGGYTF
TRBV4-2,CASSQDGPGTSTQYF
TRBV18,CASSPNADSNQPQHF
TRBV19,CASSGNRVETQYF
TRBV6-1,CASSVSAGELFF
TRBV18,CASSPQTGHTDTQYF
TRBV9,CASSVLGIDQETQYF
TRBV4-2,CASSQERRPPGLAGGDLSTDTQYF
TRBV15,CATSRDLVGSSYEQYF
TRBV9,CASSVGEGSPYNSPLHF
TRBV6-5,CASTLQPANTGELFF
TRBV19,CASSIVRGDRALYQPQHF
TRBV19,CASSIEEGGRGYTF
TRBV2,CASSGQGGLNEKLFF
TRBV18,CASSPRNYEQYF
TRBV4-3,CASSQGHLQETQYF
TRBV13,CASSTWTGAGANVLTF
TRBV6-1,CAIFAGTGNSPLHF
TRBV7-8,CASSGRRAGELFF
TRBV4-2,CASSQDPGTDVQETQYF
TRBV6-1,CASSESVDSRYQPQHF
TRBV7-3,CASSTGDEQFF
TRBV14,CASSRDELNEKLFF
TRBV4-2,CASSPARDGYEQYF
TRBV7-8,CASSKDRAAFF
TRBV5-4,CASSLGSNYGYTF
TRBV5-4,CASSLGQGPYEQYF
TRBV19,CASNRGEEVTTNEKLFF
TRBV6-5,CASSYSGRGLRGYTF
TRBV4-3,CASSQRGDTQYF
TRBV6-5,CASRSGANYGYTF
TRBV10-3,CAISESLAGESSYEQYF
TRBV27,CASSARYSNQPQHF
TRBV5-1,CASSFSRDTQYF
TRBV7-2,CASSREGGNEQYF
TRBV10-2,CAGKKRGDNEQFF
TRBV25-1,CASKGAPTGETQYF
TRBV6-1,CASSEEGGRAFF
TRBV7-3,CASTPRGGTPSYGYTF
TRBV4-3,CASSQVQGTNTGELFF
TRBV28,CASRPGPENEKLFF